These 16 T cell receptor beta chains were all obtained from the same sample, sequenced in a study of blood T cell repertoires in COVID-19. Method: immunoSEQ multiplex PCR; TCRdb's copy keeps in-frame clones and lacks some. The sample carries some 72,000 clones, roughly 90% recorded once. The sequenced sample consisted of peripheral blood. These receptors came from a man aged 60 to 69 with acute or convalescent COVID-19.

This chain uses TRBV6-5 with TRBJ1-6, with TRBD1 matching over 10 bases. Per germline, CDR1 MNHEY and CDR2 SVGAGI. With 6 bases clipped from V and 9 bases from J, the junction kept 5 bases outside the gene matches. The CDR3 extends over 14 amino acids. The CDR3 sequence is CASRTGTGVSPLHF. In DNA form, the CDR3 reads TGTGCCAGCAGGACCGGGACAGGGGTTTCACCCCTCCACTTT.

The J gene is TRBJ2-5, the V gene TRBV7-9; D possibly corresponds to TRBD2 (5 bases). V was pared by 0 bases and J by 6 bases, with 8 bases between. Germline V gene sequence: CDR1 SEHNR, CDR2 FQNEAQ (reference sequence). CDR3 length equals 13 residues. CDR3 in amino acids: CASSLAGEKTQYF. CDR3 sequence (DNA): TGTGCCAGCAGCTTAGCGGGAGAAAAGACCCAGTACTTC. Variable domain in full (rest from reference TRBV7-9 and TRBJ2-5): DTGVSQNPRHKITKRGQNVTFRCDPISEHNRLYWYRQTLGQGPEFLTYFQNEAQLEKSRLLSDRFSAERPKGSFSTLEIQRTEQGDSAMYLCASSLAGEKTQYFGPGTRLLVL.

In its sample, this clone was seen a few times. CDR3 sequence: CSASRQGSYYGYTF. The DNA of the CDR3 is TGCAGTGCTAGTAGACAGGGGAGTTACTATGGCTACACCTTC. This sequence joins TRBV20-1 and TRBJ1-2; 8 nucleotides line up with TRBD1. After removal of 3 bases from V and 3 bases from J, the junction contained 6 bases not matched to a gene. Germline V gene sequence: CDR1 DFQATT, CDR2 SNEGSKA (reference sequence). The CDR3 runs 14 residues.

The chain's CDR3 is CSAEIPGNHGYTF. CDR3 nucleotide sequence: TGCAGCGCTGAGATCCCGGGGAATCACGGCTACACCTTC. This chain uses TRBV29-1 with TRBJ1-2, with no clear D. Germline V CDR1 and CDR2: SQVTM, ANQGSEA. V shed 7 bases and J shed 8 bases, with 20 bases lying between them. The CDR3 loop spans 13 amino acids.

The gene calls are TRBV11-2 and TRBJ2-2; 8 nucleotides line up with TRBD2. With 4 bases clipped from V and 4 bases from J, the junction kept 5 bases outside the gene matches. This CDR3 is 15 amino acids long. Germline V CDR1 and CDR2: SGHAT, FQNNGV. This CDR3 reads CASSSGTRITGELFF. DNA for the CDR3: TGTGCCAGCAGCTCCGGGACTAGGATCACCGGGGAGCTGTTTTTT. Together with reference TRBV11-2 and TRBJ2-2, the CDR3 gives the full variable domain: EAGVAQSPRYKIIEKRQSVAFWCNPISGHATLYWYQQILGQGPKLLIQFQNNGVVDDSQLPKDRFSAERLKGVDSTLKIQPAKLEDSAVYLCASSSGTRITGELFFGEGSRLTVL.

The rearrangement joins TRBV27 to TRBJ2-1, with D perhaps TRBD2 (6 bases). Trimming shortened V by 6 bases and J by 4 bases, and 16 bases separated the two germline ends. CDR3 length: 15 residues. Germline CDR1 MNHEY, CDR2 SMNVEV (reference sequence). CDR3 residues: CASRAGPTPYNEQFF. CDR3 nucleotide sequence: TGTGCCAGCAGGGCGGGACCGACCCCTTACAATGAGCAGTTCTTC.

This clone occurred a few times. The chain has TRBV6-1 and TRBJ1-1; 10 bases match TRBD1. This CDR3 has 16 residues. The V segment lost 0 bases and the J segment 10 bases; nucleotides outside the gene matches: 11. Germline V lookup: CDR1 MNHNS, CDR2 SASEGT. CDR3 in amino acids: CASSEATIGQGGRAFF. The DNA for the CDR3 is TGTGCCAGCAGTGAAGCTACTATAGGACAGGGGGGGAGAGCTTTCTTT.

This clone was counted between two and nine times. The gene calls are TRBV4-1 and TRBJ1-2; D is uncertain. The germline gives CDR1 MGHRA, CDR2 YSYEKL. The CDR3 has 15 amino acids. The V end was cut by 7 bases, the J end by 0 bases, with 15 bases between. CDR3 DNA sequence: TGCGCCAGCACCAGAGTAGCGGGGTCTAACTATGGCTACACCTTC. Residues: CASTRVAGSNYGYTF.

The genes are TRBV5-1 and TRBJ1-6; no reliable D call. Per the germline V gene, CDR1 is SGHRS and CDR2 is YFSETQ. Trimming took 8 bases from V and 5 from J, leaving 17 bases between them. The CDR3 length is 15 residues. In DNA form, the CDR3 reads TGCGCCAGTACCTTAAATACACAGCATAATTCACCCCTCCACTTT. Translation: CASTLNTQHNSPLHF.

On this clone itself: Other DNA sequences from this sample encode an identical CDR3 as well. This chain connects TRBV24-1 to TRBJ2-1, with a weak D call TRBD1 (5 bases). Trimming shortened V by 4 bases and J by 1 base, and 7 bases separated the two germline ends. The CDR3 length is 14 residues. The germline V gene has CDR1 KGHDR and CDR2 SFDVKD. Written as DNA, the CDR3 is TGTGCCACCAGTGAAGGGGCATCCTACAATGAGCAGTTCTTC. Its protein is CATSEGASYNEQFF.

V usage is TRBV5-6 and J usage is TRBJ2-1; possibly TRBD2 for D (5 bases). The germline V and J ends were trimmed by 4 bases and 4 bases, with 9 bases remaining between them. Germline V gene lookup returns CDR1 SGHDT and CDR2 YYEEEE. CDR3 length: 13 residues. The CDR3 bases are TGTGCCAGCAGCCCCCCGGGGTACAATGAGCAGTTCTTC. Translated: CASSPPGYNEQFF.

The chain employs TRBV7-2 and TRBJ1-5; TRBD1 matches 9 bases. Germline CDR1 is SGHTA and CDR2 is FQGNSA. The junction had 7 bases not matched to a gene; V was cut back by 6 bases and J by 4 bases. The CDR3 sequence is 15 residues long. The CDR3 reads CASRNRDRANQPQHF. The CDR3, as DNA: TGTGCCAGCAGAAACCGGGACAGGGCGAATCAGCCCCAGCATTTT.

The chain combines TRBV13 with TRBJ2-7; 9 nucleotides line up with TRBD2. Germline V CDR1 and CDR2: PRHDT, FYEKMQ (reference sequence). The CDR3 is made up of 13 amino acids. The J segment lost 6 bases and the V segment lost 4 bases, leaving 4 bases of the junction unmatched. CDR3 amino acids: CASSSIAGAEQYF. The CDR3 DNA follows: TGTGCCAGCAGCTCAATAGCGGGAGCCGAGCAGTACTTC.

The chain combines TRBV5-1 with TRBJ2-1; 9 positions agree with TRBD1. The junction had 6 bases not matched to a gene; V was cut back by 4 bases and J by 7 bases. This CDR3 is built from 14 residues. Germline assignment: CDR1 SGHRS and CDR2 YFSETQ. CDR3 in amino acids: CASSGGDRVNEQFF. CDR3 sequence (DNA): TGCGCCAGCAGCGGAGGGGACAGGGTTAATGAGCAGTTCTTC.

V is TRBV28 and J is TRBJ2-7; 13 bases line up with TRBD2. Germline trimming cut 4 bases from V and 2 bases from J; bases unmatched to any gene: 2. Germline V gene sequence: CDR1 MDHEN, CDR2 SYDVKM. This CDR3 has 15 residues. As DNA, the CDR3 is TGTGCCAGCAGTTACGGGACTAGCGGGACCTACGAGCAGTACTTC. This gives the protein CASSYGTSGTYEQYF.

The chain couples TRBV6-4 to TRBJ1-6, with 9 bases matching TRBD1. The CDR3 is 15 residues long. Per germline, CDR1 MRHNA and CDR2 SNTAGT. V shed 3 bases and J 7 bases; nucleotides not matched to a gene: 4. The DNA of the CDR3 is TGTGCCAGCAGTGAAGTGGGACAGGGAAATTCACCCCTCCACTTT. Encoded protein: CASSEVGQGNSPLHF.